This entry lists 8 T cell receptor beta chains sequenced from one sample in a study of T cell repertoires in cytomegalovirus infection. Their antigens are not known. MiXCR, applied by TCRdb to the reads, yields one record per CDR3 protein. The sample records approximately 990,000 distinct CDR3 sequences, about a third being singletons. The sample was cultured CD8+ T cells from PBMCs, taken from culture after CMV antigen stimulation. The receptors originated from a human donor in good health (CMV status not recorded). Some clones in this sample may be carry-over from other donors' samples.

This clonotype occurred many times. The CDR3 protein is CASSPGIWTGGEKLFF. CDR3 DNA sequence: TGTGCCAGCAGCCCCGGAATTTGGACAGGGGGCGAGAAACTGTTTTTT. This chain uses TRBV7-8 with TRBJ1-4, with 11 bases fitting TRBD1. Germline V CDR1 and CDR2: SGHVS, FQNEAQ. This CDR3 region has 16 residues. The V segment lost 5 bases and the J segment 11 bases; nucleotides outside the gene matches: 13. Combining the CDR3 with reference TRBV7-8 and TRBJ1-4 gives the whole variable domain GAGVSQSPRYKVAKRGQDVALRCDPISGHVSLFWYQQALGQGPEFLTYFQNEAQLDKSGLPSDRFFAERPEGSVSTLKIQRTQQEDSAVYLCASSPGIWTGGEKLFFGSGTQLSVL.

In this sample, this clonotype turned up many times. In DNA form, the CDR3 reads TGTGCCAGCAAAACAAGGGTCTCTGGGGCCAACGTCCTGACTTTC. This codes for CASKTRVSGANVLTF. The chain uses TRBV6-1 and TRBJ2-6; D call uncertain. The CDR3 sequence is 15 residues long. Trimming removed 7 bases at V and 0 bases at J, with 10 bases between. Germline CDR1 reads MNHNS; CDR2 reads SASEGT.

The gene calls are TRBV20-1 and TRBJ1-2; D is ambiguous. The CDR3 has 15 residues. The germline V gene encodes CDR1 DFQATT and CDR2 SNEGSKA (reference sequence). V was clipped by 0 bases and J by 0 bases, with 11 bases between them. CDR3 sequence: CSARESTEANYGYTF. The CDR3, as DNA: TGCAGTGCTAGAGAATCGACCGAAGCTAACTATGGCTACACCTTC.

This clonotype was observed a handful of times. The gene calls are TRBV7-9 and TRBJ2-7, with 10 bases that match TRBD1. Germline assignment: CDR1 SEHNR and CDR2 FQNEAQ (reference sequence). J gave up 2 bases and V 4 bases, and 8 bases lay outside the gene matches. This CDR3 spans 16 amino acids. CDR3 residues: CASSSREGQGTYEQYF. Here the CDR3 DNA reads TGTGCCAGCAGCTCCCGGGAGGGACAGGGGACCTACGAGCAGTACTTC. The variable domain in full, with the rest retrieved from reference TRBV7-9 and TRBJ2-7, is DTGVSQNPRHKITKRGQNVTFRCDPISEHNRLYWYRQTLGQGPEFLTYFQNEAQLEKSRLLSDRFSAERPKGSFSTLEIQRTEQGDSAMYLCASSSREGQGTYEQYFGPGTRLTVT.

Only a few counts were recorded for this clonotype. The rearrangement joins TRBV29-1 to TRBJ2-7, with 11 bases lining up with TRBD2. From germline, CDR1 is SQVTM and CDR2 ANQGSEA. Trimming removed 2 bases from V and 7 bases from J; junction bases left unmatched: 4. The CDR3 runs to 13 residues. Here the CDR3 DNA reads TGCAGCGTTGAACCACTAGCGGGGGTAGAGCAGTACTTC. This translates into CSVEPLAGVEQYF.

The V call is TRBV3-1, the J call TRBJ2-2; D is unresolved. Germline values: CDR1 LGHDT, CDR2 YNNKEL (reference sequence). Deletions cut 0 bases from V and 8 bases from J, with 10 bases between. The CDR3 runs to 14 residues. CDR3 sequence reads: CASSQEDLRGELFF. The DNA for the CDR3 is TGTGCCAGCAGCCAAGAGGACCTGCGAGGGGAGCTGTTTTTT.

Note on this clonotype: The CDR3 does not close with the conserved phenylalanine or tryptophan, likely indicating a read error. The chain uses TRBV4-2 and TRBJ1-6; no clear D. Per germline, CDR1 LGHNA and CDR2 YNFKEQ. This CDR3 is 17 amino acids long. V lost 2 bases and J 3 bases, leaving 14 bases between the germline ends. CDR3 in DNA: TGTGCCAGCAGCCAAATCTGGAAGGAGATCTATAATTCACCCCTCCACTTG. It specifies CASSQIWKEIYNSPLHL.

This clonotype was seen repeatedly, ten times or more. CDR3 bases: TGTGCCAGCAGCTTACACCCGCCTCGTGGGCAAGAGACCCAGTACTTC. Encoded protein: CASSLHPPRGQETQYF. The gene calls are TRBV7-2 and TRBJ2-5; D not certain. V lost 2 bases and J lost 2, with 15 bases in between. Germline loops: CDR1 SGHTA, CDR2 FQGNSA. The CDR3 sequence is 16 residues long.